These T cell receptor beta chains were read from a single sample in a study of T cells in Graves' hyperthyroidism and ophthalmopathy. TCRdb analysed the multiplex PCR reads with MiXCR anew, one entry per CDR3 protein. Of 550,000 to 850,000 distinct CDR3 sequences in the sample, approximately 18% were seen once. Sequenced sample: blood. These receptors originate from a woman between 45 and 65 years old with Graves' hyperthyroidism that later progressed to Graves' ophthalmopathy. CDR3s include the opening cysteine and the closing phenylalanine or tryptophan. A D gene is named only where the DNA matches it firmly. Clone size is given for some rows only: seen once, a few or many times, or a class if the clone is expanded.

J gene,clone size,D gene,V gene,CDR3 DNA,CDR3 protein
TRBJ2-3,few,TRBD1,TRBV6-1,TGTGCCAGCAGCTCTACCGGGACAGGGATTGAAGATACGCAGTATTTT,CASSSTGTGIEDTQYF
TRBJ1-4,few,.,TRBV7-8,TGTGCCAGCAGCTTTCAGTCCGGTCCCAATGAAAAACTGTTTTTT,CASSFQSGPNEKLFF
TRBJ2-7,.,.,TRBV12-3/TRBV12-4,TGTGCCAGCAGCCAACAGATAGGGCCCAGCGAGCAGTACTTC,CASSQQIGPSEQYF
TRBJ2-1,.,TRBD1,TRBV3-1,TGTGCCAGCAGCCAGTGGCTCGGGACAGGGTGGAGCAATGAGCAGTTCTTC,CASSQWLGTGWSNEQFF
TRBJ1-2,many,.,TRBV3-1,TGTGCCAGCAGCCAAGGAACCTATGGCTACACCTTC,CASSQGTYGYTF
TRBJ2-4,.,.,TRBV6-2/TRBV6-3,TGTGCCAGCAGTATGCGGGGCTTAGCCAAAAACATTCAGTACTTC,CASSMRGLAKNIQYF
TRBJ2-3,few,TRBD2,TRBV5-8,TGTGCCAGCAGCTTGGCCAGGGCGGGGGGGACCCCCGGTACGCAGTATTTT,CASSLARAGGTPGTQYF
TRBJ1-2,.,.,TRBV30,TGTGCCTGGAGTAGGAAGGGCACAGGGTATGGCTACACCTTC,CAWSRKGTGYGYTF
TRBJ1-1,.,TRBD1,TRBV5-8,TGTGCCAGCAGTTCCGGGACAGGGGCCTATGAAGCTTTCTTT,CASSSGTGAYEAFF
TRBJ2-7,many,.,TRBV5-1,TGCGCCAGCAGCTCTTCCGGGACACCGTCCTACGAGCAGTACTTC,CASSSSGTPSYEQYF
TRBJ1-6,.,.,TRBV5-1,TGCGCCAGCAGCCGTGACAGACTAGATAATTCACCCCTCCACTTT,CASSRDRLDNSPLHF
TRBJ2-5,many,.,TRBV12-3/TRBV12-4,TGTGCCAGCAGTTTAGGGGTATTGTCGGGGGTAGAGACCCAGTACTTC,CASSLGVLSGVETQYF
TRBJ2-5,few,TRBD2,TRBV5-1,TGCGCCAGCAGCGGTGGACTAGCGGGGGTACAAGAGACCCAGTACTTC,CASSGGLAGVQETQYF
TRBJ1-1,.,TRBD1,TRBV29-1,TGCAGCGGCGGGACAGGGGGCGTCGGATTTGAAGCTTTCTTT,CSGGTGGVGFEAFF
TRBJ2-7,.,TRBD1,TRBV6-1,TGTGCCAGCAGTAAGTATCCAGGGACAGGGACCTACGAGCAGTACTTC,CASSKYPGTGTYEQYF
TRBJ2-1,.,.,TRBV9,TGTGCCAGCAGCATAGAGGCGGGGTCCTACAATGAGCAGTTCTTC,CASSIEAGSYNEQFF
TRBJ1-1,.,.,TRBV20-1,TGCAGTGCACTCGACTTGGGGTGGAACACTGAAGCTTTCTTT,CSALDLGWNTEAFF
TRBJ1-1,many,TRBD1,TRBV12-3/TRBV12-4,TGTGCCAGCACCCATGGGACAGAGAGGGGTGGAAAAGCTTTCTTT,CASTHGTERGGKAFF
TRBJ1-2,few,.,TRBV5-4,TGTGCCTCCAATGAGGCGGGGCTTTATGGCTACACCTTC,CASNEAGLYGYTF
TRBJ1-4,.,.,TRBV29-1,TGCAGCGTTATGGCAGGGTATGGGCCAACTAATGAAAAACTGTTTTTT,CSVMAGYGPTNEKLFF
TRBJ1-5,.,.,TRBV19,TGTGCCAGTGGTAGGAGCAATCAGCCCCAGCATTTT,CASGRSNQPQHF
TRBJ1-4,few,TRBD1,TRBV3-1,TGTGCCAGCAGCCCTGGGACAGGCAGGTCATTCCTGTTTTTT,CASSPGTGRSFLFF
TRBJ2-3,many,TRBD1,TRBV11-3,TGTGCCAGCAGCGCAGGGGGTTTTAGAGGACCAGATACGCAGTATTTT,CASSAGGFRGPDTQYF
TRBJ1-1,few,TRBD1,TRBV29-1,TGCAGCGACGTCCCGGGACAGGGGGCGAAAACTGAAGCTTTCTTT,CSDVPGQGAKTEAFF
TRBJ1-5,.,.,TRBV19,TGTGCCAGTGGCGCTTACTCTAGCAATCAGCCCCAGCATTTT,CASGAYSSNQPQHF
TRBJ2-3,few,TRBD2,TRBV20-1,TGCAGTGCTAGAGATGAGCGGGGGACCAGCACAGATACGCAGTATTTT,CSARDERGTSTDTQYF
TRBJ1-1,many,TRBD1,TRBV7-8,TGTGCCAGCAGCTTGACAGGGCTGGCTTTCTTT,CASSLTGLAFF
TRBJ2-2,.,TRBD1,TRBV20-1,TGCAGTGCTACAGGCAGGGGGCTTCGGATCGGGGAGCTGTTTTTT,CSATGRGLRIGELFF
TRBJ1-1,many,.,TRBV3-1,TGTGCCAGCAGCTTGCGGGACTCCGGAGCTTTCTTT,CASSLRDSGAFF
TRBJ1-4,few,.,TRBV7-6,TGTGCCAGCAGCTTCGCCGGAGGGCGGGAGCCGAGTGCAACTAATGAAAAACTGTTTTTT,CASSFAGGREPSATNEKLFF
TRBJ2-7,many,TRBD1,TRBV6-5,TGTGCCAGCAGTTATGGGGACAGGGACCCCTACGAGCAGTACTTC,CASSYGDRDPYEQYF
TRBJ1-2,.,.,TRBV6-1,TGTGCCAGCAGTGGGGGTTTTTATGGCTACACCTTC,CASSGGFYGYTF
TRBJ2-3,many,.,TRBV18,TGTGCCAGCTCACCCGGGGCTACTAGCACAGATACGCAGTATTTT,CASSPGATSTDTQYF
TRBJ1-6,.,.,TRBV20-1,TGCAGTGCACAGACTGTAGGGGGGGTGGGTTCACCCCTCCACTTT,CSAQTVGGVGSPLHF
TRBJ2-1,.,.,TRBV6-1,TGTGCCAGCAGTCGGGACTCCCGGAATGAGCAGTTCTTC,CASSRDSRNEQFF
TRBJ1-1,.,.,TRBV13,TGTGCCAGCAGCTTATCAGGGGCCGTAAGAGCTTTCTTT,CASSLSGAVRAFF
TRBJ2-7,many,.,TRBV20-1,TGCAGTGCTAGATTCGGGCAGGGCTTCTACGAGCAGTACTTC,CSARFGQGFYEQYF
TRBJ1-1,.,.,TRBV5-1,TGCGCCAGCAGCTCAGGGGATTTAGAAGCTTTCTTT,CASSSGDLEAFF
TRBJ2-7,many,.,TRBV5-1,TGCGCCAGCAGCTCACGCGACAGTGGCTCCTACGAGCAGTACTTC,CASSSRDSGSYEQYF
TRBJ2-7,.,.,TRBV6-5,TGTGCCAGCAGTTACTCTGGCGAGCAGTACTTC,CASSYSGEQYF
TRBJ1-1,many,TRBD1,TRBV5-1,TGCGCCAGCAGCTCGAAACAGGGGGACACTGAAGCTTTCTTT,CASSSKQGDTEAFF
TRBJ1-2,few,.,TRBV20-1,TGCAGTGCCCGACTTGCACCAAACTATGGCTACACCTTC,CSARLAPNYGYTF
TRBJ2-7,.,.,TRBV9,TGTGCCAGCAGCGTGGGACCGCGCGCGAGGGGGGGCCTCCACGAGCAGTACTTC,CASSVGPRARGGLHEQYF
TRBJ2-3,many,.,TRBV12-5,TGTGCTAGTGGTCCTAACCTTAGCACAGATACGCAGTATTTT,CASGPNLSTDTQYF
TRBJ2-5,many,TRBD2,TRBV18,TGTGCCAGCTCGCGGGAGCCGACGGGGGAGACCCAGTACTTC,CASSREPTGETQYF
TRBJ1-1,.,.,TRBV5-5,TGTGCCAGCAGCCGTTACGGGATGAACACTGAAGCTTTCTTT,CASSRYGMNTEAFF